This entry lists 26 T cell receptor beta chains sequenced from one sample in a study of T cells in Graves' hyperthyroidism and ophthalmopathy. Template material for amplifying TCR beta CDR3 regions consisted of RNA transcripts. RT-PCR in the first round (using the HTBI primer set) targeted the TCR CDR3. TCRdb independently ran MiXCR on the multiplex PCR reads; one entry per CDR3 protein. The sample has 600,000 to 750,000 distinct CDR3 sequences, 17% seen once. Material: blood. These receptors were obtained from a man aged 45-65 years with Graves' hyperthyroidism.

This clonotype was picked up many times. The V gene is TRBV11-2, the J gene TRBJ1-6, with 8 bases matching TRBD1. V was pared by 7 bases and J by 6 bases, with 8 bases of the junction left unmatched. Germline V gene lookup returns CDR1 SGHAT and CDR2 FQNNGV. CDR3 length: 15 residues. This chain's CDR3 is CASKKTGQGNSPLHF. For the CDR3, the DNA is TGTGCCAGCAAAAAAACCGGACAGGGTAATTCACCCCTCCACTTT.

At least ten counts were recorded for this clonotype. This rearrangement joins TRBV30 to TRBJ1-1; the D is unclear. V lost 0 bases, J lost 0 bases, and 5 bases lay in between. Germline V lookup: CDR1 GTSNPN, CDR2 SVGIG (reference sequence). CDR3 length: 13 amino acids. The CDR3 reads CAWSVYLNTEAFF. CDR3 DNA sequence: TGTGCCTGGAGTGTATATCTGAACACTGAAGCTTTCTTT.

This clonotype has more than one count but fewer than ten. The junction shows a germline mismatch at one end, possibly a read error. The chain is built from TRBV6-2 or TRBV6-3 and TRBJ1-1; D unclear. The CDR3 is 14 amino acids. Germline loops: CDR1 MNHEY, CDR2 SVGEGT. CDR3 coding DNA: TGTGTCAGCAGTTACCTTGCAGGAAACACTGAAGCTTTCTTT. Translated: CVSSYLAGNTEAFF.

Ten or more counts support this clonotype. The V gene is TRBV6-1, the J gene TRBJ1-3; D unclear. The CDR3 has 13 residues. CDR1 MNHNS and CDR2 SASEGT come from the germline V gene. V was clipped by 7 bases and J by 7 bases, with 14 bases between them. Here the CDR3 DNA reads TGTGCCAGCACCGAGAGGACCACCAACACCATATATTTT. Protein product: CASTERTTNTIYF.

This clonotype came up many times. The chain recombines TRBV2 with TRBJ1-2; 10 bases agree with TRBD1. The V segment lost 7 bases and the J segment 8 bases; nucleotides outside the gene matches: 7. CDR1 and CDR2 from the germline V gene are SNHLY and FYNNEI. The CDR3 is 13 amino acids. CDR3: CASTLGTGDGYTF. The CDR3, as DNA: TGTGCCAGCACGTTGGGGACAGGGGACGGCTACACCTTC. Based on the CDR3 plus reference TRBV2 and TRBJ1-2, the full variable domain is EPEVTQTPSHQVTQMGQEVILRCVPISNHLYFYWYRQILGQKVEFLVSFYNNEISEKSEIFDDQFSVERPDGSNFTLKIRSTKLEDSAMYFCASTLGTGDGYTFGSGTRLTVV.

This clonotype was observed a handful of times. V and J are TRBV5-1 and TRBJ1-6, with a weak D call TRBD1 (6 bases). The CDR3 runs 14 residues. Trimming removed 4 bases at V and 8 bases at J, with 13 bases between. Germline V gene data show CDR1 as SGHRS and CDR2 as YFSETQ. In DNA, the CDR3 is TGCGCCAGCAGCGGCGGACAGTTGTATTCACCCCTCCACTTT. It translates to CASSGGQLYSPLHF.

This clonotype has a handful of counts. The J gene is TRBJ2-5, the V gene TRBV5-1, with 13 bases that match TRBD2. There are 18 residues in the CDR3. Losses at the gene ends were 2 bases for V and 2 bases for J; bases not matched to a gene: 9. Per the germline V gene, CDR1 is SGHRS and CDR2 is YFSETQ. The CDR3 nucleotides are TGCGCCAGCAGCTTAGGACTAGCGGGAGTCATAGGGCAAGAGACCCAGTACTTC. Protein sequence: CASSLGLAGVIGQETQYF.

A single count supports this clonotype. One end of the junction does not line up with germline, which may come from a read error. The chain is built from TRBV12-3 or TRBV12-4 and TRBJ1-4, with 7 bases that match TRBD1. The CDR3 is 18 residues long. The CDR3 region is CASSLGRDRTATNEKLLF. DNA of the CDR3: TGTGCCAGCAGTTTGGGGAGGGACAGAACCGCAACTAATGAGAAACTGCTTTTT.

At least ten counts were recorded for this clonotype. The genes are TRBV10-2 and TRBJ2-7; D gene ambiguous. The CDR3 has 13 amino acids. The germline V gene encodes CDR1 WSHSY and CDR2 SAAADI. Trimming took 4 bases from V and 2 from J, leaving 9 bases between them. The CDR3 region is CASSGRDPYEQYF. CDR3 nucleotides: TGCGCCAGCAGTGGACGAGATCCCTACGAGCAGTACTTC.

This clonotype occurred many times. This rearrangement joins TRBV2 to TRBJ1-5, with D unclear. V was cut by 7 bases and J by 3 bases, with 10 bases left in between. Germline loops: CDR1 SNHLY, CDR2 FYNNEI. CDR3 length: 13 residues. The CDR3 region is CASMGPPNQPQHF. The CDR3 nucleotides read TGTGCCAGCATGGGTCCGCCCAATCAGCCCCAGCATTTT. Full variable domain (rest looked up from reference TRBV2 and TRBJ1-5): EPEVTQTPSHQVTQMGQEVILRCVPISNHLYFYWYRQILGQKVEFLVSFYNNEISEKSEIFDDQFSVERPDGSNFTLKIRSTKLEDSAMYFCASMGPPNQPQHFGDGTRLSIL.

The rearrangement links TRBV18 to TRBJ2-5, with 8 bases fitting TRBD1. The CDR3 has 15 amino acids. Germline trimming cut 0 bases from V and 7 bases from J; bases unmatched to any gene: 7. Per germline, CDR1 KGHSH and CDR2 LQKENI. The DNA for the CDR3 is TGTGCCAGCTCACCACCGGACAGGGCCGGAGGGACCCAGTACTTC. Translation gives CASSPPDRAGGTQYF.

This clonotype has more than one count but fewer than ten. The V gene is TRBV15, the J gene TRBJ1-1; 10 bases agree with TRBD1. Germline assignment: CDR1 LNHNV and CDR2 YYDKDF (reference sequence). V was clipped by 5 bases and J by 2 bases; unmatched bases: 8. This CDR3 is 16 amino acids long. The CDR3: CATSPRDRGLNTEAFF. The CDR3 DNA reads TGTGCCACCAGCCCCCGGGACAGGGGATTAAACACTGAAGCTTTCTTT.

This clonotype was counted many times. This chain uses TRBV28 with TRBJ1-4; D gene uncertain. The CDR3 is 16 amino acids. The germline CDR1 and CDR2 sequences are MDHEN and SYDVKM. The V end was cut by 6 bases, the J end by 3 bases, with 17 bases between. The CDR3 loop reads CASRTTGRVANEKLFF. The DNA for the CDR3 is TGTGCCAGCAGGACCACCGGCAGAGTTGCTAATGAAAAACTGTTTTTT.

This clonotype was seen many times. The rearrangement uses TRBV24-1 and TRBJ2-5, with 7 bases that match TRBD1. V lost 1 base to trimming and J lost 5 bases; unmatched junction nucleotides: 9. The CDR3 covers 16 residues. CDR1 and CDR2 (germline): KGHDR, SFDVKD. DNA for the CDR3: TGTGCCACCAGTGATTTAGGGGACAGTTTCGGGGAGACCCAGTACTTC. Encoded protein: CATSDLGDSFGETQYF.

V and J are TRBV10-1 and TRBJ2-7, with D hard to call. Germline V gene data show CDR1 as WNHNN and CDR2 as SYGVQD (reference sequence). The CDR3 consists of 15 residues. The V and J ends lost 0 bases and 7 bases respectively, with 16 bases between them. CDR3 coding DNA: TGCGCCAGCAGTGAGTCTCCTCCTCCCCTTGGGGAGCAGTACTTC. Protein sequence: CASSESPPPLGEQYF.

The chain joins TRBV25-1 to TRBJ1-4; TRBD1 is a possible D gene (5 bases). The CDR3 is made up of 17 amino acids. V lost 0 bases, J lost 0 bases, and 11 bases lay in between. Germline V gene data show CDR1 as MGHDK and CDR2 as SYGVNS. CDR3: CASSEYIGGATNEKLFF. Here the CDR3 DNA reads TGTGCCAGCAGTGAATATATCGGGGGAGCAACTAATGAAAAACTGTTTTTT.

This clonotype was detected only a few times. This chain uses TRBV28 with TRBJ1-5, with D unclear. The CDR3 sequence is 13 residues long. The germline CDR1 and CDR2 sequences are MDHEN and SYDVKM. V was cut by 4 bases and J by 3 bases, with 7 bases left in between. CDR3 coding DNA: TGTGCCAGCAGTTGGGTGACCAATCAGCCCCAGCATTTT. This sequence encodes CASSWVTNQPQHF.

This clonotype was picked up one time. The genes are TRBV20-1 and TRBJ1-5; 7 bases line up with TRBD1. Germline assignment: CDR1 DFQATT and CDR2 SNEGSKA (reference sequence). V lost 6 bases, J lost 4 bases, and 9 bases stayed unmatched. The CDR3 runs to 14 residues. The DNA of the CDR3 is TGCAGTGCCCGACGAGGGGGCGGAAATCAGCCCCAGCATTTT. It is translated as CSARRGGGNQPQHF.

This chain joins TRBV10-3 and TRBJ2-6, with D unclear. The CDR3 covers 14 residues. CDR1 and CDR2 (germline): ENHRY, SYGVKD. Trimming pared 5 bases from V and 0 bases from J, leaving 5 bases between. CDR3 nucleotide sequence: TGTGCCATCAGTACTATCTCTGGGGCCAACGTCCTGACTTTC. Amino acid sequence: CAISTISGANVLTF.

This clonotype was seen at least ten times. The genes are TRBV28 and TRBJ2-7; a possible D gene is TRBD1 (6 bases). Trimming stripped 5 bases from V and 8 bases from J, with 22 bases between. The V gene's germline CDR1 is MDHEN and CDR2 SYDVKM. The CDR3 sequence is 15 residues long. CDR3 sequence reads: CASSRPQAGDFQQYF. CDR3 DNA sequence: TGTGCCAGCAGTAGGCCCCAGGCAGGGGATTTCCAGCAGTACTTC.

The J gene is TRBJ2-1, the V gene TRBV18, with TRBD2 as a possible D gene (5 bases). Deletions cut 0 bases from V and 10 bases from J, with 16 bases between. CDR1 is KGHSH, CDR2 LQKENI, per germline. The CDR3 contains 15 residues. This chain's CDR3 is CASSPPASRSWEQFF. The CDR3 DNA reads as TGTGCCAGCTCACCACCGGCTAGCAGGAGTTGGGAGCAGTTCTTC.

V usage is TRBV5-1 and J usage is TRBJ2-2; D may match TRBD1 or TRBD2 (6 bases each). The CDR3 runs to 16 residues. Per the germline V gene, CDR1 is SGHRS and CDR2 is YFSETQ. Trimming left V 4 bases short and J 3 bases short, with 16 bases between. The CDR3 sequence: CASSTRGTPDTGELFF. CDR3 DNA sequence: TGCGCCAGCAGCACGCGCGGGACACCAGACACCGGGGAGCTGTTTTTT.

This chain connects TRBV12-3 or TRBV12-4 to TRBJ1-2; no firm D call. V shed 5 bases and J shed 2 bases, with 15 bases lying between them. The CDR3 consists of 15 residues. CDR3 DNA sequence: TGTGCCAGCAGTGCGAGCCGTGACGGGAACTATGGCTACACCTTC. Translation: CASSASRDGNYGYTF.

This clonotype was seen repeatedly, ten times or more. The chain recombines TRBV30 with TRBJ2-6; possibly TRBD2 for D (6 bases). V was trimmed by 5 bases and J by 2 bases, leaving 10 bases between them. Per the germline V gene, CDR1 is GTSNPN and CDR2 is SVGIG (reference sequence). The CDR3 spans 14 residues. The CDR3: CAWGKRAGANVLTF. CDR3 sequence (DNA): TGTGCCTGGGGAAAGCGGGCTGGGGCCAACGTCCTGACTTTC.

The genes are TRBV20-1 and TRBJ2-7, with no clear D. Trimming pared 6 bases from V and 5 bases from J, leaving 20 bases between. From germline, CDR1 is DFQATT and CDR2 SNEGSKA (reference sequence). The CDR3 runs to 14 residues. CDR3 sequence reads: CSATRTPSPNEQYF. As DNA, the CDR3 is TGCAGTGCCACCCGGACCCCAAGCCCCAACGAGCAGTACTTC.

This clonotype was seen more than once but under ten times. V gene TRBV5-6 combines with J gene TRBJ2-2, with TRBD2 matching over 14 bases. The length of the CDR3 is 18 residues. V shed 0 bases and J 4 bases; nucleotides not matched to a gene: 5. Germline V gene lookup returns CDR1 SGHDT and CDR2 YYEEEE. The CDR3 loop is CASSLGLAGGPSTGELFF. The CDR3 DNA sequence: TGTGCCAGCAGCTTGGGACTAGCGGGAGGGCCTAGCACCGGGGAGCTGTTTTTT.